These 30 T cell receptor beta chains originate from one sample sequenced in a study of blood T cell repertoires in COVID-19. Here immunoSEQ multiplex PCR was the method, and the copy in TCRdb shows in-frame clones only, minus some. The sample has fewer than 15,000 clones, around 85% seen once. What was sequenced was peripheral blood. Receptors were obtained from a human donor in a cohort sampled during active COVID-19.

This CDR3 reads CASSLGTSGRAPYF. The CDR3 DNA follows: TGTGCCAGCAGCCTTGGGACTAGCGGGAGGGCGCCGTATTTT. This chain connects TRBV4-2 to TRBJ2-3; 16 nucleotides line up with TRBD2. The length of the CDR3 is 14 residues. Germline lookup yields CDR1 LGHNA and CDR2 YNFKEQ. Unmatched junction bases numbered 6, after V lost 4 bases and J lost 14 bases.

The chain links TRBV19 to TRBJ2-7; TRBD2 matches 10 bases. CDR1 and CDR2 (germline): LNHDA, SQIVND (reference sequence). The CDR3 runs to 15 residues. After removal of 1 base from V and 2 bases from J, the junction contained 2 bases not matched to a gene. For the CDR3, the DNA is TGTGCCAGTAGTATAGTTACTAGCGGGGCCTACGAGCAGTACTTC. As protein: CASSIVTSGAYEQYF. The full variable domain, with the rest looked up from reference TRBV19 and TRBJ2-7, is DGGITQSPKYLFRKEGQNVTLSCEQNLNHDAMYWYRQDPGQGLRLIYYSQIVNDFQKGDIAEGYSVSREKKESFPLTVTSAQKNPTAFYLCASSIVTSGAYEQYFGPGTRLTVT.

This rearrangement joins TRBV10-3 to TRBJ2-5, with 8 bases identical to TRBD1. J lost 6 bases, V lost 3 bases, and 6 bases had no gene match. Germline CDR1 reads ENHRY; CDR2 reads SYGVKD. There are 14 residues in the CDR3. CDR3 protein: CAISERQGQQTQYF. In nucleotides, the CDR3 is TGTGCCATCAGTGAACGACAGGGGCAGCAGACCCAGTACTTC.

The chain is built from TRBV6-5 and TRBJ2-7; TRBD2 matches at 8 bases. Germline assignment: CDR1 MNHEY and CDR2 SVGAGI. The CDR3 contains 13 residues. V lost 6 bases to trimming and J lost 2 bases; unmatched junction nucleotides: 3. The CDR3 loop is CASSLRGAYEQYF. The CDR3 bases are TGTGCCAGCAGCCTGCGGGGGGCCTACGAGCAGTACTTC.

This clone has just a few counts. V gene TRBV6-5 combines with J gene TRBJ2-7; D remains ambiguous. There are 13 residues in the CDR3. Germline V CDR1 and CDR2: MNHEY, SVGAGI. V was shortened by 5 bases and J by 3 bases, with 11 bases between the two germline ends. The CDR3 loop is CASSPTNSYEQYF. CDR3 DNA: TGTGCCAGCAGTCCCACCAACAGCTACGAGCAGTACTTC.

The rearrangement uses TRBV7-6 and TRBJ2-1, with 10 bases fitting TRBD2. The CDR3 contains 16 residues. CDR1 is SGHVS and CDR2 is FNYEAQ in the germline V gene. V lost 4 bases and J lost 7; bases outside the gene matches: 10. The CDR3, as DNA: TGTGCCAGCAGCTCTCCTCTAGCGGGAGAGGTTAATGAGCAGTTCTTC. Translating gives CASSSPLAGEVNEQFF.

The J gene is TRBJ2-1, the V gene TRBV27; no firm D call. Trimming pared 0 bases from V and 4 bases from J, leaving 10 bases between. The CDR3 has 15 amino acids. CDR1 is MNHEY, CDR2 SMNVEV, per germline (reference sequence). The chain's CDR3 is CASSLSSQYYNEQFF. CDR3 DNA sequence: TGTGCCAGCAGTTTATCCAGTCAATATTACAATGAGCAGTTCTTC.

This chain joins TRBV27 and TRBJ2-1; 10 bases are shared with TRBD1. CDR1 and CDR2 from the germline V gene are MNHEY and SMNVEV (reference sequence). The V and J ends lost 3 bases and 1 base, in that order; junction bases with no gene match: 3. The CDR3 is 16 amino acids. Here the CDR3 DNA reads TGTGCCAGCAGTTTTTGGGGACAGGGGTCCTACAATGAGCAGTTCTTC. Amino acid sequence: CASSFWGQGSYNEQFF.

This clone was detected only once. V usage is TRBV15 and J usage is TRBJ1-5; 7 bases match TRBD1. This CDR3 region has 14 residues. J lost 2 bases, V lost 5 bases, and 3 bases had no gene match. The germline V gene has CDR1 LNHNV and CDR2 YYDKDF (reference sequence). The chain's CDR3 is CATSGGQGNQPQHF. Here the CDR3 DNA reads TGTGCCACCAGCGGCGGACAGGGCAATCAGCCCCAGCATTTT. Full variable domain (remainder filled in from reference TRBV15 and TRBJ1-5): DAMVIQNPRYQVTQFGKPVTLSCSQTLNHNVMYWYQQKSSQAPKLLFHYYDKDFNNEADTPDNFQSRRPNTSFCFLDIRSPGLGDTAMYLCATSGGQGNQPQHFGDGTRLSIL.

This chain links TRBV7-2 with TRBJ2-1; a weak D match, TRBD2 (6 bases). CDR1 and CDR2 from the germline V gene are SGHTA and FQGNSA. Trimming stripped 5 bases from V and 2 bases from J, with 10 bases between. This CDR3 has 14 residues. CDR3 DNA: TGTGCCAGCAGCCAGGGCGGGACCTACAATGAGCAGTTCTTC. Protein sequence: CASSQGGTYNEQFF.

This clone turned up a few times. The chain carries TRBV7-9 and TRBJ2-1, with D unclear. This CDR3 region has 14 residues. Trimming pared 5 bases from V and 0 bases from J, leaving 8 bases between. Germline V gene data show CDR1 as SEHNR and CDR2 as FQNEAQ (reference sequence). CDR3 in amino acids: CASSPSSSYNEQFF. CDR3 DNA: TGTGCCAGCAGCCCCTCCAGCTCCTACAATGAGCAGTTCTTC.

This clone appeared many times. The gene calls are TRBV5-1 and TRBJ2-4, with D maybe TRBD1 (6 bases). The CDR3 has 17 amino acids. V lost 5 bases, J lost 1 base, and 19 bases lay in between. Germline V CDR1 and CDR2: SGHRS, YFSETQ. Here the CDR3 DNA reads TGCGCCAGCAGGGGACCGGACAGTGAGGTGGCCAAAAACATTCAGTACTTC. Its translation is CASRGPDSEVAKNIQYF. Full variable domain (missing parts from reference TRBV5-1 and TRBJ2-4): KAGVTQTPRYLIKTRGQQVTLSCSPISGHRSVSWYQQTPGQGLQFLFEYFSETQRNKGNFPGRFSGRQFSNSRSEMNVSTLELGDSALYLCASRGPDSEVAKNIQYFGAGTRLSVL.

The CDR3 coding sequence is TGTGCCAGCTCATTGGGGACAGCTCGGGGTCAGGAGACCCAGTACTTC. Translating it yields CASSLGTARGQETQYF. V usage is TRBV18 and J usage is TRBJ2-5, with 7 nucleotides matching TRBD1. Unmatched junction bases numbered 14, after V lost 5 bases and J lost 5 bases. This CDR3 region has 16 residues. The germline V gene encodes CDR1 KGHSH and CDR2 LQKENI.

This clone was counted between two and nine times. The rearrangement uses TRBV6-5 and TRBJ1-2, with 8 bases lining up with TRBD1. Trimming at V came to 4 bases and at J to 4 bases, leaving 5 bases not matched to a gene. Germline V gene data show CDR1 as MNHEY and CDR2 as SVGAGI. The CDR3 contains 14 residues. The CDR3 DNA sequence: TGTGCCAGCAGTTCAGGGGGCGTCGGCTATGGCTACACCTTC. The encoded protein is CASSSGGVGYGYTF.

This rearrangement joins TRBV6-2 or TRBV6-3 to TRBJ2-5, with 8 bases fitting TRBD1. V shed 2 bases and J 4 bases; nucleotides not matched to a gene: 3. The CDR3 has 14 residues. The germline V gene encodes CDR1 MNHEY and CDR2 SVGEGT. CDR3 loop: CASSYGQGAETQYF. CDR3 sequence (DNA): TGTGCCAGCAGTTACGGGCAGGGGGCAGAGACCCAGTACTTC.

The chain has TRBV5-6 and TRBJ2-2; possibly TRBD1 for D (5 bases). There are 17 residues in the CDR3. The V end lost 5 bases, the J end lost 0 bases, and 17 bases lay between the germline ends. The V gene's germline CDR1 is SGHDT and CDR2 YYEEEE. Here the CDR3 DNA reads TGTGCCAGCAGTCTTCAAAGGGGTCGAGCGAACACCGGGGAGCTGTTTTTT. Translating gives CASSLQRGRANTGELFF.

V and J are TRBV28 and TRBJ1-2; no firm D call. V lost 5 bases and J lost 3, with 13 bases in between. CDR3 length: 14 residues. The V gene's germline CDR1 is MDHEN and CDR2 SYDVKM. CDR3 residues: CASSRREQYYGYTF. The CDR3 DNA reads as TGTGCCAGCAGTCGGCGGGAACAGTACTATGGCTACACCTTC.

This chain connects TRBV4-1 to TRBJ2-7; D perhaps matches TRBD1 (6 bases). CDR1 MGHRA and CDR2 YSYEKL come from the germline V gene. The CDR3 has 14 residues. Trimming shortened V by 1 base and J by 2 bases, and 9 bases separated the two germline ends. CDR3 nucleotides: TGCGCCAGCAGCCAAGCCAGGGACACCTACGAGCAGTACTTC. Encoded protein: CASSQARDTYEQYF.

V usage is TRBV7-9 and J usage is TRBJ2-5; D perhaps matches TRBD2 (5 bases). This CDR3 is 13 amino acids long. The V and J ends lost 3 bases and 3 bases respectively, with 8 bases between them. CDR1 SEHNR and CDR2 FQNEAQ come from the germline V gene (reference sequence). The CDR3: CASSLDLEETQYF. The CDR3 DNA is TGTGCCAGCAGCTTGGACTTAGAAGAGACCCAGTACTTC.

The chain combines TRBV5-1 with TRBJ2-7; TRBD2 is a possible D gene (5 bases). V was shortened by 2 bases and J by 5 bases, with 20 bases between the two germline ends. This CDR3 spans 16 amino acids. Germline V gene data show CDR1 as SGHRS and CDR2 as YFSETQ. This CDR3 reads CASSLSRTPPRHEQYF. CDR3 nucleotides: TGCGCCAGCAGCTTATCTCGGACTCCTCCACGACACGAGCAGTACTTC.

The chain recombines TRBV18 with TRBJ2-3; D gene ambiguous. Per the germline V gene, CDR1 is KGHSH and CDR2 is LQKENI. V shed 4 bases and J shed 6 bases, with 8 bases lying between them. The CDR3 covers 12 residues. The CDR3, as DNA: TGTGCCAGCTCACGGAGCCGGGATACGCAGTATTTT. It yields the protein CASSRSRDTQYF.

A word on this clone: One junction end does not reproduce the germline sequence, and a read error may be involved. CDR3 residues: CSVEGTSGSNEQFF. The CDR3 nucleotides are TGCAGCGTCGAAGGGACTAGCGGGTCCAATGAGCAGTTCTTC. This chain connects TRBV29-1 to TRBJ2-1, with 12 bases lining up with TRBD2. This CDR3 contains 14 residues. Germline V gene lookup returns CDR1 SQVTM and CDR2 ANQGSEA.

This clone has a handful of counts. The rearrangement joins TRBV5-4 to TRBJ1-2; TRBD1 agrees at 7 bases. Germline assignment: CDR1 SGHNT and CDR2 YYREEE (reference sequence). V lost 0 bases, J lost 12 bases, and 5 bases stayed unmatched. This CDR3 contains 12 residues. CDR3 sequence: CASSLAGQEHTF. CDR3 coding DNA: TGTGCCAGCAGCTTGGCCGGACAGGAGCACACCTTC.

V gene TRBV11-3 combines with J gene TRBJ2-1, with TRBD1 as a possible D gene (6 bases). Germline V lookup: CDR1 SGHNT, CDR2 YENEEA. The CDR3 consists of 15 residues. V lost 4 bases and J 0 bases, leaving 10 bases between the germline ends. CDR3 nucleotide sequence: TGTGCCAGCAGCTCGACGGACAGCTCCTACAATGAGCAGTTCTTC. Translated, it gives CASSSTDSSYNEQFF.

The J gene is TRBJ2-7, the V gene TRBV19, with D possibly matching TRBD1 (5 bases). CDR3 length: 12 residues. The V and J ends lost 3 bases and 5 bases respectively, with 8 bases between them. Germline values: CDR1 LNHDA, CDR2 SQIVND (reference sequence). CDR3 DNA: TGTGCCAGTAGTATGGTAGGGGACGAGCAGTACTTC. Its protein is CASSMVGDEQYF.

V and J are TRBV18 and TRBJ2-7, with D uncertain. The CDR3 runs 12 residues. Germline V gives CDR1 KGHSH, CDR2 LQKENI. V was shortened by 3 bases and J by 3 bases, with 6 bases between the two germline ends. In DNA, the CDR3 is TGTGCCAGCTCACCTAGTAACTACGAGCAGTACTTC. It codes for CASSPSNYEQYF.

The chain recombines TRBV4-3 with TRBJ2-7; D remains ambiguous. Trimming took 0 bases from V and 2 from J, leaving 11 bases between them. Germline lookup yields CDR1 LGHNA and CDR2 YSLEER. The CDR3 totals 15 residues. The DNA for the CDR3 is TGCGCCAGCAGCCAAGAGGGCGCACCCCCCTACGAGCAGTACTTC. This encodes CASSQEGAPPYEQYF.

The CDR3 DNA reads TGCGCCAGCAGCTTGGGCGCAGGGCTACTCACTGAAGCTTTCTTT. This codes for CASSLGAGLLTEAFF. This sequence joins TRBV5-1 and TRBJ1-1; the D gene is possibly TRBD1 (5 bases). The germline V gene encodes CDR1 SGHRS and CDR2 YFSETQ. This CDR3 comprises 15 residues. V lost 0 bases, J lost 4 bases, and 13 bases lay in between. Based on the CDR3 plus reference TRBV5-1 and TRBJ1-1, the full variable domain is KAGVTQTPRYLIKTRGQQVTLSCSPISGHRSVSWYQQTPGQGLQFLFEYFSETQRNKGNFPGRFSGRQFSNSRSEMNVSTLELGDSALYLCASSLGAGLLTEAFFGQGTRLTVV.

V and J are TRBV25-1 and TRBJ1-1; D possibly corresponds to TRBD1 (5 bases). Per germline, CDR1 MGHDK and CDR2 SYGVNS. Trimming removed 3 bases from V and 3 bases from J, with 14 bases in between. CDR3 length: 15 amino acids. The CDR3: CASSDRVGWDTEAFF. The DNA for the CDR3 is TGTGCCAGCAGTGACAGGGTGGGCTGGGACACTGAAGCTTTCTTT.

The V gene is TRBV5-5, the J gene TRBJ1-5; 8 bases match TRBD1. V shed 4 bases, J shed 7 bases, and the junction held 10 bases outside the gene matches. This CDR3 comprises 15 residues. Germline values: CDR1 SGHKS, CDR2 YYEKEE (reference sequence). The CDR3 reads CASSLQGAGDQPQHF. CDR3 DNA: TGTGCCAGCAGCCTGCAGGGGGCTGGAGACCAGCCCCAGCATTTT.